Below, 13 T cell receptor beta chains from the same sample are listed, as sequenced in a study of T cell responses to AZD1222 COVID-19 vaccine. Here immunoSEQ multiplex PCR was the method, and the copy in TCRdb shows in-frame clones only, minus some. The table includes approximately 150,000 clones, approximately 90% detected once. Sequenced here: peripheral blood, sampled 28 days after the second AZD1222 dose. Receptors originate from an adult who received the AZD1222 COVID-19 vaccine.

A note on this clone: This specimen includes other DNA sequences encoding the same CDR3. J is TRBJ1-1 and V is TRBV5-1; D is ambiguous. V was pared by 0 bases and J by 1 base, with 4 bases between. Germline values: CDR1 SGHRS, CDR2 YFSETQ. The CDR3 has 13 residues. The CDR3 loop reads CASSLGENTEAFF. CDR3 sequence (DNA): TGCGCCAGCAGCTTGGGGGAGAACACTGAAGCTTTCTTT.

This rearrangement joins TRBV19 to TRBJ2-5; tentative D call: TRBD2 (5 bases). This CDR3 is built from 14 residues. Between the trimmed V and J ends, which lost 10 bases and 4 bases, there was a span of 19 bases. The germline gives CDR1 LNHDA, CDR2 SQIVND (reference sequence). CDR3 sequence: CATSPPEGIETQYF. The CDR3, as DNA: TGTGCCACCTCCCCTCCCGAGGGAATAGAGACCCAGTACTTC.

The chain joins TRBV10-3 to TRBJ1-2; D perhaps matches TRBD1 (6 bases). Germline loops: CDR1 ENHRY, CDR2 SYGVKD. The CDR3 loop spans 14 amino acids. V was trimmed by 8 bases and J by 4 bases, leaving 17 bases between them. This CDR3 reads CAISMGGQGYGYTF. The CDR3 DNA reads TGTGCCATCTCTATGGGGGGGCAAGGCTATGGCTACACCTTC.

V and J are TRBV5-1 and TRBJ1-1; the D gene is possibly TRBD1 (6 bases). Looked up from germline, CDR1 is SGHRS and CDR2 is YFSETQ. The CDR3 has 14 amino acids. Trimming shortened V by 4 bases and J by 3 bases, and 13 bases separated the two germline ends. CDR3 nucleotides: TGCGCCAGCAGCGTTATAGGGGGAGACACTGAAGCTTTCTTT. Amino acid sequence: CASSVIGGDTEAFF.

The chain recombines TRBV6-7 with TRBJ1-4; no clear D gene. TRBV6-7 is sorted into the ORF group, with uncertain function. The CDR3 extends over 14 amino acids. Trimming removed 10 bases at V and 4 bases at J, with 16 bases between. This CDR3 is CAIFPMRDNEKLFF. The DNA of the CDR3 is TGTGCCATCTTCCCAATGAGGGATAATGAAAAACTGTTTTTT.

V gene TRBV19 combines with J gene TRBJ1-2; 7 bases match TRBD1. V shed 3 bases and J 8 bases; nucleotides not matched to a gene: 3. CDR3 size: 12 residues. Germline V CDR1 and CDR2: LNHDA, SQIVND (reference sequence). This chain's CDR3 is CASSMGQIGYTF. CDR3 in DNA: TGTGCCAGTAGTATGGGACAGATCGGCTACACCTTC.

CDR3 sequence reads: CASSLGDRKNTEAFF. The CDR3 DNA reads TGTGCCAGCAGCTTAGGAGACAGAAAGAACACTGAAGCTTTCTTT. The J gene is TRBJ1-1, the V gene TRBV7-6; TRBD1 is a possible D gene (5 bases). The CDR3 is 15 amino acids. Germline V gene data show CDR1 as SGHVS and CDR2 as FNYEAQ. Between the trimmed V and J ends, which lost 1 base and 1 base, there was a span of 10 bases.

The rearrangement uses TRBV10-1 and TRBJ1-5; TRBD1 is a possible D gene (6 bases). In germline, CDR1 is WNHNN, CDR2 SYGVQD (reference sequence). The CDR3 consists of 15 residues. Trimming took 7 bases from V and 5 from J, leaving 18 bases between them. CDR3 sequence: CASIYPGTHHQPQHF. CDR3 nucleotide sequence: TGCGCCAGCATCTACCCCGGGACACACCATCAGCCCCAGCATTTT.

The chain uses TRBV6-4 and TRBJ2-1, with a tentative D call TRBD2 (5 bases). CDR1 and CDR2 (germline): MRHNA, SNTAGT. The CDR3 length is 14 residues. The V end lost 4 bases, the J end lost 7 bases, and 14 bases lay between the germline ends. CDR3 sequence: CASSAQLGSNEQFF. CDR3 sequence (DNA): TGTGCCAGCAGTGCCCAACTAGGTTCGAATGAGCAGTTCTTC.

The CDR3 is CASSLPKGRNFNYGYTF. Here the CDR3 DNA reads TGTGCCAGCAGCCTACCAAAAGGCAGGAACTTTAACTATGGCTACACCTTC. The chain has TRBV7-8 and TRBJ1-2; no clear D. The germline CDR1 and CDR2 sequences are SGHVS and FQNEAQ. Trimming took 5 bases from V and 1 from J, leaving 20 bases between them. This CDR3 comprises 17 residues.

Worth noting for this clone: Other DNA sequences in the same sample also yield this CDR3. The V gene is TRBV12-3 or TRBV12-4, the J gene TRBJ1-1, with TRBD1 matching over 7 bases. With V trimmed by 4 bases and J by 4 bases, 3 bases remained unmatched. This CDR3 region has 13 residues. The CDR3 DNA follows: TGTGCCAGCAGTTCCCAGGGGGGCACTGAAGCTTTCTTT. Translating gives CASSSQGGTEAFF.

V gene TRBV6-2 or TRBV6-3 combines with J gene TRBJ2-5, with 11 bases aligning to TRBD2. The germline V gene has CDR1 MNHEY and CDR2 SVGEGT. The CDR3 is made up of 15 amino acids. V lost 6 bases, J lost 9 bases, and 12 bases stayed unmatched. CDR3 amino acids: CASSRSTSGVMAQYF. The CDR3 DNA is TGTGCCAGCAGCCGCTCGACTAGCGGGGTGATGGCCCAGTACTTC.

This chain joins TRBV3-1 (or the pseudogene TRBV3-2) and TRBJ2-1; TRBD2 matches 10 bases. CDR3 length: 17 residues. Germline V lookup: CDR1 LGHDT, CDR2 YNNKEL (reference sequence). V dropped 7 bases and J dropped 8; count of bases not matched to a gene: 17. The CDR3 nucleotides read TGTGCCAGCACCAGATGGGCTAGCGGGGGTTTCGGGGATGAGCAGTTCTTC. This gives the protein CASTRWASGGFGDEQFF.